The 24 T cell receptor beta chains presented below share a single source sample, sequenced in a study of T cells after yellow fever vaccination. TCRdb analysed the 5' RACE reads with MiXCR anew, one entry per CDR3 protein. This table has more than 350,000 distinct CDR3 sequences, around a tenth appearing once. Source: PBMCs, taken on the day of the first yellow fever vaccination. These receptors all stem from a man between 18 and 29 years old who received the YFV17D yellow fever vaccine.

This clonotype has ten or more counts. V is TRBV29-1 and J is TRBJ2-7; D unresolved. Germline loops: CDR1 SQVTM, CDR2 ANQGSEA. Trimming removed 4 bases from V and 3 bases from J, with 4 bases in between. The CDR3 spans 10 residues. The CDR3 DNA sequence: TGCAGCGTTGGAGGCTACGAGCAGTACTTC. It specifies CSVGGYEQYF.

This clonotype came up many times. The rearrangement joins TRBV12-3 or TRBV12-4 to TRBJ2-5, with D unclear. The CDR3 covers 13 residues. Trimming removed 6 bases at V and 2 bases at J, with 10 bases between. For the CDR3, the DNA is TGTGCCAGCAGGTACAGCCAGCAAGAGACCCAGTACTTC. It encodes CASRYSQQETQYF.

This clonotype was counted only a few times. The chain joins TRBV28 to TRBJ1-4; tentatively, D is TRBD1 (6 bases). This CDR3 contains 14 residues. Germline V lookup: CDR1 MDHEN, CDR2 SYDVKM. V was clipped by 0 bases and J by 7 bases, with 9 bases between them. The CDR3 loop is CASSLWGAIEKLFF. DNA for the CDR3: TGTGCCAGCAGTTTATGGGGGGCGATTGAAAAACTGTTTTTT.

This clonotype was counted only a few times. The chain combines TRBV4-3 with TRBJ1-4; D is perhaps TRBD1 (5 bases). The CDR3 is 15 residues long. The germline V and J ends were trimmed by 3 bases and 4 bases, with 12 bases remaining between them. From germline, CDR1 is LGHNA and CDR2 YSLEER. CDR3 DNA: TGCGCCAGCAGCCACAGAAGAGGGGTTAATGAAAAACTGTTTTTT. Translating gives CASSHRRGVNEKLFF.

CDR3 amino acids: CASSLAGGGTAEAFF. The CDR3 region has the DNA TGCGCCAGCAGCTTGGCCGGGGGGGGAACAGCTGAAGCTTTCTTT. The J gene is TRBJ1-1, the V gene TRBV5-1; a weak D match, TRBD1 (5 bases). V lost 0 bases and J 6 bases, leaving 15 bases between the germline ends. The V gene's germline CDR1 is SGHRS and CDR2 YFSETQ. This CDR3 contains 15 residues.

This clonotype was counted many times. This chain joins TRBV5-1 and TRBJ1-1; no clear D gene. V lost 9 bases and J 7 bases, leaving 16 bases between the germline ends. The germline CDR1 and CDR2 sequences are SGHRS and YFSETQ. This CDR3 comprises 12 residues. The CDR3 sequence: CAILWGRLEAFF. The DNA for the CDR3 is TGCGCCATCCTTTGGGGAAGGCTTGAAGCTTTCTTT.

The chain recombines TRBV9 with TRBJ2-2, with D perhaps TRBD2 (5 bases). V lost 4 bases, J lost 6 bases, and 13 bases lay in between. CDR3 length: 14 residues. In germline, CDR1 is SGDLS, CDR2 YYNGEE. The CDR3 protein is CASSPADLSGELFF. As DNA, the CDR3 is TGTGCCAGCAGCCCAGCGGACCTTTCCGGGGAGCTGTTTTTT.

The CDR3 region is CASSPGRVQVDNEQFF. In nucleotides, the CDR3 is TGTGCCAGCTCACCAGGAAGGGTACAGGTTGACAATGAGCAGTTCTTC. The chain links TRBV18 to TRBJ2-1, with a possible D match to TRBD1 (5 bases). Germline-derived CDR1 and CDR2 are KGHSH and LQKENI. The ends were cut back, 2 bases at V and 5 bases at J, with 16 bases in the middle. This CDR3 has 16 amino acids.

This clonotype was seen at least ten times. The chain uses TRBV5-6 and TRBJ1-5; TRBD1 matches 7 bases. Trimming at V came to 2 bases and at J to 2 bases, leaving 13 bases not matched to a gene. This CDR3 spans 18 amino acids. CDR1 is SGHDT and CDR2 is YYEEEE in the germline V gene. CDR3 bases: TGTGCCAGCAGCTTACGGGGTGAGATGACAGGGCGCAATCAGCCCCAGCATTTT. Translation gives CASSLRGEMTGRNQPQHF.

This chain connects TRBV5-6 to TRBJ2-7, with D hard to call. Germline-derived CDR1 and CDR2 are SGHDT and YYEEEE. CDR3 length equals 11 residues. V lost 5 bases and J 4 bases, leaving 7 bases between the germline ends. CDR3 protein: CASSKWYEQYV. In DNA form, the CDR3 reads TGTGCCAGCAGTAAATGGTACGAGCAGTACGTC.

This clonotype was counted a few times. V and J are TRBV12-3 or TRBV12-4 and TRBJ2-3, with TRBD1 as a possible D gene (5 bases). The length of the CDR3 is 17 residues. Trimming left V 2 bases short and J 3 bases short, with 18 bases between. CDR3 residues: CASSLHLLRDGTDTQYF. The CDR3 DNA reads TGTGCCAGCAGTTTACACCTACTCAGGGATGGGACAGATACGCAGTATTTT.

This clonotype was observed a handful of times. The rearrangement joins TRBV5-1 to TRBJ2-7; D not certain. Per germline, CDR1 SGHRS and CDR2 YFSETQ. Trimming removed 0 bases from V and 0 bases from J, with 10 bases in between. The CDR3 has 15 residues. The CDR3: CASSLGTSGSYEQYV. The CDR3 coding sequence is TGCGCCAGCAGCTTGGGGACGTCGGGCTCCTACGAGCAGTACGTC.

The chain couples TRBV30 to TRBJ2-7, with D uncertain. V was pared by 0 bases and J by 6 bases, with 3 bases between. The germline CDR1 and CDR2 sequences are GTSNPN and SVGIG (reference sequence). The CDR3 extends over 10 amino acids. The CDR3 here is CAWSVTEQYF. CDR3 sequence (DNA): TGTGCCTGGAGTGTGACCGAGCAGTACTTC.

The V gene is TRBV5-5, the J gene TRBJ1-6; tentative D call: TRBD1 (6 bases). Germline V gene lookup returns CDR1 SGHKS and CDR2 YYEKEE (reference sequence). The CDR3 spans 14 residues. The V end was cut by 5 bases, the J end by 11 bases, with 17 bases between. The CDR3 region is CASSHGQSGPPLHF. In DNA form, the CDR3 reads TGTGCCAGCAGTCATGGACAGAGCGGACCACCCCTCCACTTT. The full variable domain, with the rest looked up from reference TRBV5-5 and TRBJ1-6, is DAGVTQSPTHLIKTRGQQVTLRCSPISGHKSVSWYQQVLGQGPQFIFQYYEKEERGRGNFPDRFSARQFPNYSSELNVNALLLGDSALYLCASSHGQSGPPLHFGNGTRLTVT.

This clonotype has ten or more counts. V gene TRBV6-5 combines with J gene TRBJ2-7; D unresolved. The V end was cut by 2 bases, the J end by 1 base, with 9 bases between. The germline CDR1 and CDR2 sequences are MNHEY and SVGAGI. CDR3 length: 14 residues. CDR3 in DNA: TGTGCCAGCAGTTACGAGGCCAGATCCTACGAGCAGTACTTC. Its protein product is CASSYEARSYEQYF.

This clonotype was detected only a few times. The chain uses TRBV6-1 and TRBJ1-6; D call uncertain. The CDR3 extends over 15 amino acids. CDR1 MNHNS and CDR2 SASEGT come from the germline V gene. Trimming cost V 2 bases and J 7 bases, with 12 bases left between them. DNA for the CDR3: TGTGCCAGCAGTGAACTGGATCGGGCAAATTCACCCCTCCACTTT. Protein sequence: CASSELDRANSPLHF.

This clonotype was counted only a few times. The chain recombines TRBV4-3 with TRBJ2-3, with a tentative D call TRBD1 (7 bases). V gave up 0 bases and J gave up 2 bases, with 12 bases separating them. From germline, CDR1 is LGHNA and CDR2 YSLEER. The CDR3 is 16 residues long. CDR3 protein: CASSQDQGGNTDTQYF. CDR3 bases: TGCGCCAGCAGCCAAGATCAGGGGGGTAACACAGATACGCAGTATTTT.

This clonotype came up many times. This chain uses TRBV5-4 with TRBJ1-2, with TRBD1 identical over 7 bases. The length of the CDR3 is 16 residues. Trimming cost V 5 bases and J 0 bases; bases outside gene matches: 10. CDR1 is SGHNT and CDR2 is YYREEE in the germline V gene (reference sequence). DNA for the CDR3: TGTGCCAGCAGTTCGGCCGGGACAGCAGCTAACTATGGCTACACCTTC. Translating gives CASSSAGTAANYGYTF.

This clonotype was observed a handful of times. CDR3 region: CASSLRQGVYNEQFF. CDR3 coding DNA: TGTGCCAGCAGCTTAAGGCAGGGGGTCTACAATGAGCAGTTCTTC. The gene calls are TRBV5-4 and TRBJ2-1, with TRBD1 matching 7 bases. The germline gives CDR1 SGHNT, CDR2 YYREEE (reference sequence). This CDR3 has 15 amino acids. J gave up 3 bases and V 2 bases, and 5 bases lay outside the gene matches.

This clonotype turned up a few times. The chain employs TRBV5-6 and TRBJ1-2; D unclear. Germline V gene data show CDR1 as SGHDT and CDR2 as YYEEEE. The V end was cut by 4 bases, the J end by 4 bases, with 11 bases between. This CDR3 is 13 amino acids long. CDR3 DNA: TGTGCCAGCAGCCCAGTCCGGACCTATGGCTACACCTTC. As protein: CASSPVRTYGYTF. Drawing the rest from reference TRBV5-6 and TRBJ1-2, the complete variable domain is DAGVTQSPTHLIKTRGQQVTLRCSPKSGHDTVSWYQQALGQGPQFIFQYYEEEERQRGNFPDRFSGHQFPNYSSELNVNALLLGDSALYLCASSPVRTYGYTFGSGTRLTVV.

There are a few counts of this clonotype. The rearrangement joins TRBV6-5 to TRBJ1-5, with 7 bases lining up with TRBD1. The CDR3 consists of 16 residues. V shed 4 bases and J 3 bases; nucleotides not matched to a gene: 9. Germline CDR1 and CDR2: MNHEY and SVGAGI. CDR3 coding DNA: TGTGCCAGCAGTTCGACCCCCGGGACAGTCAATCAGCCCCAGCATTTT. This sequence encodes CASSSTPGTVNQPQHF.

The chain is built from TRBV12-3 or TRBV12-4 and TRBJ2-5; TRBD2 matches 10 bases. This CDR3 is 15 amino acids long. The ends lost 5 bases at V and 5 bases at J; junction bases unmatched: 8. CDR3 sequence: CASSTSGGAGETQYF. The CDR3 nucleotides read TGTGCCAGCAGTACAAGCGGGGGGGCCGGCGAGACCCAGTACTTC.

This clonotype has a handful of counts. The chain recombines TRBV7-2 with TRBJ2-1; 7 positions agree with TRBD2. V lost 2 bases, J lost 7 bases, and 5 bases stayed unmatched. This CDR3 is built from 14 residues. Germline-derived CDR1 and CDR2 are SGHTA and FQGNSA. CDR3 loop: CASSLMWRENEQFF. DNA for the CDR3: TGTGCCAGCAGCTTAATGTGGCGGGAGAATGAGCAGTTCTTC.

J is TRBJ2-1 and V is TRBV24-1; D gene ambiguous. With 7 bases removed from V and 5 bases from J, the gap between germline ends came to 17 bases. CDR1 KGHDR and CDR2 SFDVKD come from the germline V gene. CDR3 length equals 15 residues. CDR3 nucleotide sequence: TGTGCCACCAGCTCCACAGCCAAAGGAAACAATGAGCAGTTCTTC. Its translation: CATSSTAKGNNEQFF.